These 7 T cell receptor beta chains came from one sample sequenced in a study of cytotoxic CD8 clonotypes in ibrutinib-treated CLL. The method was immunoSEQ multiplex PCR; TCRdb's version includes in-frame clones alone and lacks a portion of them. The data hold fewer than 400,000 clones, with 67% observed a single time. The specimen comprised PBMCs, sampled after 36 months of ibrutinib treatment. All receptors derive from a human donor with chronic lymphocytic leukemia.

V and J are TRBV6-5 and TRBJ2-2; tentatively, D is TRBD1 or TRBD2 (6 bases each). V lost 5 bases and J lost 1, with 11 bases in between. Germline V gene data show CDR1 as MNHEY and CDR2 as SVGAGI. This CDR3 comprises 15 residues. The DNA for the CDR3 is TGTGCCAGCAGTAAAGGGGGGCAGAACACCGGGGAGCTGTTTTTT. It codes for CASSKGGQNTGELFF.

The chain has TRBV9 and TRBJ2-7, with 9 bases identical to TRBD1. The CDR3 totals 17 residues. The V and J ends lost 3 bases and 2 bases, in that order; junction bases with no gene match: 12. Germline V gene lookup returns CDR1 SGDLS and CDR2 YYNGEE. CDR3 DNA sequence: TGTGCCAGCAGCGACCCCGTTGGGACAGGGTTAACCTACGAGCAGTACTTC. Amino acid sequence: CASSDPVGTGLTYEQYF. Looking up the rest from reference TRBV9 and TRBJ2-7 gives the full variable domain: DSGVTQTPKHLITATGQRVTLRCSPRSGDLSVYWYQQSLDQGLQFLIQYYNGEERAKGNILERFSAQQFPDLHSELNLSSLELGDSALYFCASSDPVGTGLTYEQYFGPGTRLTVT.

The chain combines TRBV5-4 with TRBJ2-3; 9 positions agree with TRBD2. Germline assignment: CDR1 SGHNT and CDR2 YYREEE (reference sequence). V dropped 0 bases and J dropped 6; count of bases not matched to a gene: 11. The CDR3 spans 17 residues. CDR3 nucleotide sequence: TGTGCCAGCAGCTTGGAGGTTGGGCGGGGGGGACCGGATACGCAGTATTTT. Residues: CASSLEVGRGGPDTQYF.

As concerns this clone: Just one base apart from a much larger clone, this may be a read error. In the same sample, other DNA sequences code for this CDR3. CDR3 amino acids: CASSSNTEAFF. CDR3 sequence (DNA): TGCGCCAGCAGCTCGAACACTGAAGCTTTCTTT. This chain uses TRBV5-1 with TRBJ1-1; D not resolved. CDR3 length: 11 residues. The ends were cut back, 3 bases at V and 1 base at J, with 1 base in the middle. Germline V gene data show CDR1 as SGHRS and CDR2 as YFSETQ. The whole variable domain, remainder taken from reference TRBV5-1 and TRBJ1-1, is KAGVTQTPRYLIKTRGQQVTLSCSPISGHRSVSWYQQTPGQGLQFLFEYFSETQRNKGNFPGRFSGRQFSNSRSEMNVSTLELGDSALYLCASSSNTEAFFGQGTRLTVV.

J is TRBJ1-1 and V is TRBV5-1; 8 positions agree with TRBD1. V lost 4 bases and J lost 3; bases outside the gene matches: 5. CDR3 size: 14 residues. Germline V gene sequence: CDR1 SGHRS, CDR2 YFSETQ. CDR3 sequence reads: CASSPGGADTEAFF. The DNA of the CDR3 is TGCGCCAGCAGCCCAGGGGGCGCCGACACTGAAGCTTTCTTT.

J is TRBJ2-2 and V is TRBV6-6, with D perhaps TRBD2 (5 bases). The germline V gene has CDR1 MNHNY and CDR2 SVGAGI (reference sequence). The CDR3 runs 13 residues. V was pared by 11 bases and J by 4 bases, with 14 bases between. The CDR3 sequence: CAHRGLGTGELFF. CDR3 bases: TGTGCCCATCGAGGGCTCGGCACCGGGGAGCTGTTTTTT.

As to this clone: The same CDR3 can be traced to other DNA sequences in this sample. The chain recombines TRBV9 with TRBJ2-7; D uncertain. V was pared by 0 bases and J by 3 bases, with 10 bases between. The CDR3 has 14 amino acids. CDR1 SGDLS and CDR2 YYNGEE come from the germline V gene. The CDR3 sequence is CASSVGGGGYEQYF. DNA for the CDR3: TGTGCCAGCAGCGTAGGTGGTGGCGGCTACGAGCAGTACTTC. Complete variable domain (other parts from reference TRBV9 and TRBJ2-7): DSGVTQTPKHLITATGQRVTLRCSPRSGDLSVYWYQQSLDQGLQFLIQYYNGEERAKGNILERFSAQQFPDLHSELNLSSLELGDSALYFCASSVGGGGYEQYFGPGTRLTVT.